This is a list of T cell receptor beta chains from one sample in a study of metastatic and nonmetastatic thyroid tumors. From the PCR reads, TCRdb re-called clones with MiXCR. The sample has roughly 59,000 clones, around 16% seen once; the top ten hold just under 9.5%. The sequenced sample was blood. The origin of the receptors is a male donor with papillary thyroid cancer or a benign thyroid nodule (not recorded which). Some clones in this sample may be carry-over from other donors' samples. Each CDR3 is given with its conserved first and last residue. The D gene is left open where the match is weak. Clone sizes are given selectively: once, few, many, or a class where the clone is expanded.

clone_size: many
d_call: NA
j_call: TRBJ2-5
v_call: TRBV7-3
cdr3_aa: CASSLMARGYQETQYF
cdr3_nt: TGTGCCAGCAGCTTAATGGCCAGGGGATACCAAGAGACCCAGTACTTC

clone_size: few
d_call: TRBD1
j_call: TRBJ1-1
v_call: TRBV18
cdr3_aa: CVSSPQGQGNTESFF
cdr3_nt: TGTGTCAGCTCACCCCAAGGACAGGGAAACACTGAATCTTTCTTT

clone_size: many
d_call: TRBD2
j_call: TRBJ2-1
v_call: TRBV10-3
cdr3_aa: CAIRERGLAGSPSDNEQFF
cdr3_nt: TGTGCCATCAGAGAACGAGGACTAGCGGGATCCCCGTCTGACAATGAGCAGTTCTTC

clone_size: NA
d_call: TRBD2
j_call: TRBJ2-7
v_call: TRBV9
cdr3_aa: CASSVGGGLNEQYF
cdr3_nt: TGTGCCAGCAGCGTAGGCGGGGGGCTCAACGAGCAGTACTTC

clone_size: many
d_call: NA
j_call: TRBJ2-1
v_call: TRBV12-3/TRBV12-4
cdr3_aa: CASRIGTNSYNEQFF
cdr3_nt: TGTGCCAGCCGAATCGGAACAAACTCCTACAATGAGCAGTTCTTC

clone_size: many
d_call: TRBD1
j_call: TRBJ1-4
v_call: TRBV2
cdr3_aa: CASSPDRGGEKLFF
cdr3_nt: TGTGCCAGCAGTCCCGACAGGGGTGGTGAAAAACTGTTTTTT

clone_size: many
d_call: TRBD1
j_call: TRBJ1-2
v_call: TRBV13
cdr3_aa: CASSRRTGGADYGYTF
cdr3_nt: TGTGCCAGCAGTCGACGGACAGGGGGCGCGGACTATGGCTACACCTTC

clone_size: many
d_call: NA
j_call: TRBJ2-2
v_call: TRBV6-2/TRBV6-3
cdr3_aa: CASSPSPGTGELFF
cdr3_nt: TGTGCCAGCAGTCCTTCTCCGGGGACCGGGGAGCTGTTTTTT

clone_size: many
d_call: TRBD2
j_call: TRBJ2-2
v_call: TRBV11-2
cdr3_aa: CASSFELAGVTGELFF
cdr3_nt: TGTGCCAGCAGCTTTGAACTAGCGGGAGTAACCGGGGAGCTGTTTTTT

clone_size: many
d_call: TRBD2
j_call: TRBJ2-2
v_call: TRBV6-1
cdr3_aa: CASNQAGPTNTGELFF
cdr3_nt: TGTGCCAGCAACCAAGCGGGGCCCACGAACACCGGGGAGCTGTTTTTT

clone_size: many
d_call: NA
j_call: TRBJ2-7
v_call: TRBV4-1
cdr3_aa: CASSQGRRSSYEQYF
cdr3_nt: TGCGCCAGCAGCCAAGGTCGGCGTTCTTCCTACGAGCAGTACTTC

clone_size: few
d_call: NA
j_call: TRBJ1-5
v_call: TRBV6-1
cdr3_aa: CASRDRINQPQHF
cdr3_nt: TGTGCCAGCAGAGACAGGATCAATCAGCCCCAGCACTTT

clone_size: many
d_call: TRBD1
j_call: TRBJ1-2
v_call: TRBV28
cdr3_aa: CASRLTGWYGYTF
cdr3_nt: TGTGCCAGCAGATTGACAGGGTGGTATGGCTACACCTTC

clone_size: many
d_call: NA
j_call: TRBJ2-3
v_call: TRBV20-1
cdr3_aa: CSARWYRNWDTQYF
cdr3_nt: TGCAGTGCTAGATGGTACAGAAACTGGGATACGCAGTATTTT

clone_size: many
d_call: TRBD1
j_call: TRBJ2-3
v_call: TRBV3-1
cdr3_aa: CASSQNRGSMTQYF
cdr3_nt: TGTGCCAGCAGCCAAAACAGGGGTTCAATGACGCAGTATTTT

clone_size: many
d_call: TRBD2
j_call: TRBJ2-2
v_call: TRBV9
cdr3_aa: CASSVAALAGASGAGELFF
cdr3_nt: TGTGCCAGCAGCGTAGCGGCACTAGCGGGAGCCTCGGGGGCCGGGGAGCTGTTTTTT

clone_size: few
d_call: NA
j_call: TRBJ1-6
v_call: TRBV6-1
cdr3_aa: CASSEVESVSSPLHF
cdr3_nt: TGTGCCAGCAGTGAAGTTGAGTCAGTCTCTTCACCCCTCCACTTT

clone_size: many
d_call: NA
j_call: TRBJ2-3
v_call: TRBV11-2
cdr3_aa: CASSLGGLTSTDTQYF
cdr3_nt: TGTGCCAGCAGCTTGGGGGGACTGACTAGCACAGATACGCAGTATTTT

clone_size: many
d_call: NA
j_call: TRBJ2-5
v_call: TRBV20-1
cdr3_aa: CSARSGAETQYF
cdr3_nt: TGCAGTGCTAGATCCGGAGCTGAGACCCAGTACTTC

clone_size: many
d_call: NA
j_call: TRBJ1-3
v_call: TRBV11-2
cdr3_aa: CASSLGGVRSVGTIYF
cdr3_nt: TGTGCCAGCAGCTTAGGGGGCGTGAGAAGCGTAGGCACCATATATTTT

clone_size: once
d_call: TRBD1
j_call: TRBJ2-5
v_call: TRBV20-1
cdr3_aa: CSASPPGTDFPETEYF
cdr3_nt: TGCAGTGCTTCCCCACCCGGGACAGATTTCCCGGAGACCGAGTACTTC

clone_size: many
d_call: NA
j_call: TRBJ2-7
v_call: TRBV29-1
cdr3_aa: CSVEVRYEQYF
cdr3_nt: TGCAGCGTTGAAGTTCGGTACGAGCAGTACTTC

clone_size: many
d_call: NA
j_call: TRBJ2-3
v_call: TRBV7-6
cdr3_aa: CASSLAAGPFTDTQYF
cdr3_nt: TGTGCCAGCAGCTTAGCTGCGGGGCCTTTCACAGATACGCAGTATTTT

clone_size: many
d_call: NA
j_call: TRBJ2-1
v_call: TRBV4-3
cdr3_aa: CASSPEPGSRGNEQFF
cdr3_nt: TGCGCCAGCAGCCCCGAGCCCGGGAGTAGGGGGAATGAGCAGTTCTTC

clone_size: few
d_call: NA
j_call: TRBJ1-2
v_call: TRBV6-1
cdr3_aa: CASIEVPNYGYTF
cdr3_nt: TGTGCCAGCATTGAAGTACCGAACTATGGCTACACCTTC

clone_size: many
d_call: TRBD1
j_call: TRBJ2-7
v_call: TRBV27
cdr3_aa: CASSYGQGAEQYF
cdr3_nt: TGTGCCAGCAGTTATGGACAGGGCGCCGAGCAGTACTTC

clone_size: many
d_call: NA
j_call: TRBJ1-5
v_call: TRBV4-1
cdr3_aa: CASSREQNQPQHF
cdr3_nt: TGCGCCAGCAGCCGAGAACAAAATCAGCCCCAGCATTTT

clone_size: many
d_call: TRBD2
j_call: TRBJ2-2
v_call: TRBV6-1
cdr3_aa: CASSQSTSGIVGELFF
cdr3_nt: TGTGCCAGCAGTCAATCGACTAGCGGGATCGTCGGGGAGCTGTTTTTT

clone_size: many
d_call: NA
j_call: TRBJ2-2
v_call: TRBV20-1
cdr3_aa: CSARLGRTNTGELFF
cdr3_nt: TGCAGTGCTAGGCTCGGTCGGACGAACACCGGGGAGCTGTTTTTT

clone_size: many
d_call: NA
j_call: TRBJ1-6
v_call: TRBV18
cdr3_aa: CASSPPGGYPLHF
cdr3_nt: TGTGCCAGCTCACCACCAGGGGGTTATCCCCTCCACTTT

clone_size: many
d_call: NA
j_call: TRBJ2-1
v_call: TRBV20-1
cdr3_aa: CSAIVLGRDSSYNEQFF
cdr3_nt: TGCAGTGCTATTGTATTGGGGCGGGATAGCTCCTACAATGAGCAGTTCTTC

clone_size: medium-sized
d_call: NA
j_call: TRBJ1-1
v_call: TRBV19
cdr3_aa: CASSISTGGTEAFF
cdr3_nt: TGTGCCAGTAGTATTTCTACCGGGGGCACTGAAGCTTTCTTT

clone_size: NA
d_call: TRBD1
j_call: TRBJ1-1
v_call: TRBV5-1
cdr3_aa: CASRRQGASTEAFF
cdr3_nt: TGCGCCAGCAGAAGACAGGGGGCTTCGACTGAAGCTTTCTTT

clone_size: once
d_call: NA
j_call: TRBJ2-7
v_call: TRBV30
cdr3_aa: CAWSVKGTYEKYF
cdr3_nt: TGTGCCTGGAGTGTGAAAGGGACCTACGAGAAGTACTTC

clone_size: once
d_call: NA
j_call: TRBJ1-1
v_call: TRBV18
cdr3_aa: CASSPQGNTEAFF
cdr3_nt: TGTGCCAGCTCACCACAGGGAAACACTGAAGCTTTCTTT

clone_size: many
d_call: TRBD1
j_call: TRBJ1-4
v_call: TRBV5-1
cdr3_aa: CASSLGVNPGQGAGEKLFF
cdr3_nt: TGCGCCAGCAGCTTGGGGGTCAATCCGGGACAGGGGGCCGGTGAAAAACTGTTTTTT

clone_size: many
d_call: NA
j_call: TRBJ2-1
v_call: TRBV7-3
cdr3_aa: CASSLGGDSYNEQFF
cdr3_nt: TGTGCCAGCAGCTTAGGGGGGGACAGTTACAATGAGCAGTTCTTC

clone_size: many
d_call: TRBD1
j_call: TRBJ2-2
v_call: TRBV25-1
cdr3_aa: CASSERYRGGGELFF
cdr3_nt: TGTGCCAGCAGTGAAAGGTACAGGGGCGGCGGGGAGCTGTTTTTT

clone_size: many
d_call: NA
j_call: TRBJ2-1
v_call: TRBV7-8
cdr3_aa: CASSLERGIGHIEQFF
cdr3_nt: TGTGCCAGCAGCTTAGAGAGAGGGATAGGGCACATTGAGCAGTTCTTC

clone_size: many
d_call: NA
j_call: TRBJ1-1
v_call: TRBV9
cdr3_aa: CASSVDGGGNTEAFF
cdr3_nt: TGTGCCAGCAGCGTAGATGGGGGGGGGAACACTGAAGCTTTCTTT